This T cell receptor beta chain was sequenced in a study of blood T cells in healthy people across ages (dated by TCRdb to the mid-2010s). Notes on the research overall: In model experiments, template switching captured roughly one uniquely barcoded TCR beta cDNA molecule for every two T cells. The study analyzed two additional independent replicas of 1 million unique cDNA reads from the same blood draw for two donors, one aged 18 to 30 and one aged 80 or older. Age-related changes in TCR beta repertoire diversity were measured in the study by deep sequencing normalized with unique cDNA molecular identifiers. The donors were split into four age groups: young (average around 15 years), middle-aged (around 40), aged (approximately 60) and long-lived (roughly 88).

Findings and caveats that apply to the study as a whole: Total diversity estimates from one million sequenced T cells were considered lower bounds and underestimates. A strong correlation was found between observed TCR beta diversity and the percentage of naive T cells measured by flow cytometry. Observed TCR beta diversity per million T cells fell roughly linearly with age, and a significant reduction was already apparent by age around 36. Donor CMV infection status was unknown, potentially confounding age-related changes in expanded clonotypes. Compared with the aged group, the long-lived group had more naive CD4+ T cells, fewer expanded clones and increased TCR diversity, suggesting age selection. Bulk unsorted PBMC profiling prevented conclusive comparison of naive and antigen-experienced compartments.

The table lists this clonotype with a few counts. It lacks a known antigen. Mismatch with germline at one junction end may stem from a read error. Donors were a few dozen systemically healthy Caucasian individuals from Russia aged roughly 6 to 95 years. Around 10 milliliters of peripheral blood were drawn from each donor into EDTA-treated Vacutainer tubes. PBMCs were isolated by Ficoll-Paque density-gradient centrifugation, with at least 6.5 million obtained per sample. Trizol reagent was used to extract total RNA from PBMCs, with at least 6 micrograms per sample. For every donor, an aliquot of PBMCs went through flow cytometry to measure the percentages of naive CD45RAhigh/CD27high T cells. The CDR3 has 14 amino acids, counting the end cysteine and phenylalanine. Only CDR3 DNA is held: 42 bases, read in frame from base 1. Via the germline V gene (reference sequence), CDR1 is MNHEY and CDR2 SMNVEV.

The library was generated by 5' RACE. Instrument used: Illumina HiSeq 2500. A second PCR of 7 to 11 cycles was performed with a sample-barcoded 5' primer and a J-beta primer mix. A template-switch 5' adaptor carrying 12 random nucleotides introduced a unique molecular identifier onto each TCR beta cDNA molecule. Each sample yielded at least 2.5 million CDR3-containing paired-end reads. First-strand cDNA was synthesized from all RNA with the Mint cDNA synthesis kit, primed by a TRBC-specific oligonucleotide. Following uracil-DNA glycosylase treatment, all cDNA underwent a first 18-cycle PCR with the universal primers M1SS and BC2_uni_R. The authors processed their data as follows. Each sample was normalized by randomly selecting 1 million high-quality reads, each carrying a distinct molecular identifier. Instead of being binned into consensus sequences, reads that shared molecular identifiers were thrown out. MiTCR, run with a Q25 quality threshold and the strictest error-elimination algorithm, handled CDR3 identification, clonotype clustering and error correction. A nonparametric unseen species model using Euler transformation provided a lower-bound estimate of total TCR beta diversity. The public reads were quality trimmed at Q25 with fastp and then assembled into clones with MiXCR by TCRdb, keeping productive beta chains. Each CDR3 protein gets just one entry, which takes the most common genes and DNA from the rows behind it. The V and J calls here are based on TCRdb, not the publication. In this sample the table shows hundreds of thousands of distinct CDR3 sequences, 20% to 30% of which occur a single time. Around 3% of the sample comes from the top ten.

These same data were also listed under a study on T cells of mothers and their children. Reported in the second study: Nine systemically healthy Caucasian individuals, comprising three mothers and their six children, were included as donors. cDNA synthesis consumed the entire amount of extracted RNA, loaded at around 1.4 ug RNA in each 15 ul reaction. Sample barcodes and 2-4 random nucleotides were added via the M1S primer in the second PCR. Over 9 million TCR beta CDR3 reads were obtained for each mother, and 2.7 million or so reads were obtained for each child. In both related and unrelated pairs, thymic selection shapes the output of TCR recombination in a similar way, with inherited differences having only a minor effect. Normalized repertoire overlap in related mother-child pairs was always slightly higher than in unrelated mother-child pairs, but the difference was never significant. No persistent microchimeric T cell clones were found, with a detection sensitivity of 85 to 100 clones per million clonotypes. In the study, deep NGS was used to compare the TCR beta repertoires of mothers and children, and features distinguishing related mother-child pairs from unrelated individuals were sought. On average, the children were about 10 +/- 4 years old, while the mothers were around 40 +/- 4 years old. Libraries were sequenced on Illumina HiSeq 2000 with 100+100 nt paired-end reads after adapter ligation with NEBNext reagents. To avoid cross-contamination, the mother libraries and the child libraries were prepared a month apart and sequenced in separate runs. For each donor, between about 450,000 and 2,300,000 distinct TCR beta clonotypes were identified. Naive TCR beta clonotypes were estimated from low-frequency clonotypes matched to each donor's FACS-determined naive share, without sorting.

The TCR sequence derives from a boy younger than 18 in good health. The sequencing input was blood. The rearrangement combines TRBV27 with TRBJ1-4; perhaps TRBD1 is the D gene, with 6 bases matching. The sequenced DNA: TGTGCCAGCAGGCTACAGGGAACTAATGAAAAACTGCTTTTT. It encodes CASRLQGTNEKLLF.